The rows below give T cell receptor beta chains drawn from one sample of a study of neurological immune-mediated disorders. TCRdb re-called the 5' RACE reads with MiXCR, one entry per CDR3 protein. Found here are 44,000 or so distinct CDR3 sequences, roughly 6.3% of them singletons; the top ten hold around 0.6%. The sequenced material came from CD4+ T cells from blood. Source of these receptors: a woman in her forties in good health. Both conserved end residues are part of each CDR3. Fields, in order: V gene, clone size, J gene, D gene, CDR3 protein, CDR3 DNA. A D gene is named only where the DNA matches it firmly. A clone size is listed for some rows: how often the clone was seen (once, few, many), or a class if it is expanded.

v_gene: TRBV7-2
abundance: many
j_gene: TRBJ2-4
d_gene: TRBD2
CDR3aa: CASSLEGGLAKNIQYF
CDR3nt: TGTGCCAGCAGCTTAGAGGGAGGGCTCGCCAAAAACATTCAGTACTTC

v_gene: TRBV20-1
abundance: .
j_gene: TRBJ2-7
d_gene: TRBD2
CDR3aa: CSAFAGETYEQYF
CDR3nt: TGCAGTGCTTTCGCGGGAGAGACGTACGAGCAGTACTTC

v_gene: TRBV5-1
abundance: many
j_gene: TRBJ2-4
d_gene: .
CDR3aa: CASSLGFAKNIQYF
CDR3nt: TGCGCCAGCAGCTTGGGTTTCGCCAAAAACATTCAGTACTTC

v_gene: TRBV20-1
abundance: many
j_gene: TRBJ2-5
d_gene: .
CDR3aa: CSASEGNRALLAETQYF
CDR3nt: TGCAGTGCTAGTGAGGGGAACCGGGCCCTATTAGCAGAGACCCAGTACTTC

v_gene: TRBV7-8
abundance: medium-sized
j_gene: TRBJ1-1
d_gene: .
CDR3aa: CASSSREGNTEAFF
CDR3nt: TGTGCCAGCAGCTCCAGGGAGGGGAACACTGAAGCTTTCTTT

v_gene: TRBV5-1
abundance: medium-sized
j_gene: TRBJ2-1
d_gene: .
CDR3aa: CASSVNQNRLPHEQFF
CDR3nt: TGCGCCAGCAGCGTAAACCAAAACCGTCTCCCCCATGAGCAGTTCTTC

v_gene: TRBV27
abundance: few
j_gene: TRBJ2-2
d_gene: TRBD2
CDR3aa: CASSLTSGRAGELFF
CDR3nt: TGTGCCAGCAGTCTCACTAGCGGGAGGGCCGGGGAGCTGTTTTTT

v_gene: TRBV18
abundance: many
j_gene: TRBJ1-1
d_gene: .
CDR3aa: CASSLGLYTEAFF
CDR3nt: TGTGCCAGCTCACTCGGACTCTACACTGAAGCTTTCTTT

v_gene: TRBV5-1
abundance: many
j_gene: TRBJ2-1
d_gene: .
CDR3aa: CASSLVWTGYNEQFF
CDR3nt: TGCGCCAGCAGCTTGGTCTGGACGGGCTACAATGAGCAGTTCTTC

v_gene: TRBV20-1
abundance: many
j_gene: TRBJ2-3
d_gene: TRBD2
CDR3aa: CSASASGSTDTQYF
CDR3nt: TGCAGTGCTAGCGCTAGCGGGAGCACAGATACGCAGTATTTT

v_gene: TRBV5-1
abundance: many
j_gene: TRBJ2-7
d_gene: .
CDR3aa: CASSLSASTYEQYF
CDR3nt: TGCGCCAGCAGCTTGTCCGCTAGCACTTACGAGCAGTACTTC

v_gene: TRBV7-3
abundance: many
j_gene: TRBJ2-1
d_gene: TRBD2
CDR3aa: CASSLTAGGHNEQFF
CDR3nt: TGTGCCAGCAGCTTAACGGCGGGAGGTCACAATGAGCAGTTCTTC

v_gene: TRBV7-2
abundance: many
j_gene: TRBJ1-5
d_gene: TRBD1
CDR3aa: CASSATGFNQPQHF
CDR3nt: TGTGCCAGCAGCGCGACAGGGTTCAATCAGCCCCAGCATTTT

v_gene: TRBV5-5
abundance: many
j_gene: TRBJ2-2
d_gene: TRBD1
CDR3aa: CASSPTGGTGELFF
CDR3nt: TGTGCCAGCAGCCCGACAGGGGGGACCGGGGAGCTGTTTTTT

v_gene: TRBV7-2
abundance: many
j_gene: TRBJ2-3
d_gene: TRBD2
CDR3aa: CASSLLPSGRATDTQYF
CDR3nt: TGTGCCAGCAGCTTACTTCCTAGCGGGAGGGCCACAGATACGCAGTATTTT

v_gene: TRBV7-8
abundance: many
j_gene: TRBJ1-5
d_gene: .
CDR3aa: CASSLVRLGLRPVGSQPQHF
CDR3nt: TGTGCCAGCAGCTTAGTCAGGCTTGGGCTCAGGCCTGTAGGTTCTCAGCCCCAGCATTTT

v_gene: TRBV18
abundance: many
j_gene: TRBJ2-7
d_gene: .
CDR3aa: CASSPQQGSSYEQYF
CDR3nt: TGTGCCAGCTCGCCCCAACAGGGTAGCTCCTACGAGCAGTACTTC

v_gene: TRBV11-2
abundance: many
j_gene: TRBJ2-2
d_gene: TRBD1
CDR3aa: CASSIRRGQNTGELFF
CDR3nt: TGTGCCAGCAGCATCCGAAGGGGGCAGAACACCGGGGAGCTGTTTTTT

v_gene: TRBV29-1
abundance: many
j_gene: TRBJ2-4
d_gene: TRBD1
CDR3aa: CSVETARTGKNIQYF
CDR3nt: TGCAGCGTTGAAACAGCCCGGACAGGAAAAAACATTCAGTACTTC

v_gene: TRBV5-1
abundance: many
j_gene: TRBJ1-6
d_gene: .
CDR3aa: CASKSREGNSPLHF
CDR3nt: TGCGCCAGCAAATCCCGGGAGGGGAATTCACCCCTCCACTTT

v_gene: TRBV7-2
abundance: many
j_gene: TRBJ1-1
d_gene: .
CDR3aa: CASSLALNTEAFF
CDR3nt: TGTGCCAGCAGCTTAGCACTAAACACTGAAGCTTTCTTT

v_gene: TRBV15
abundance: many
j_gene: TRBJ2-7
d_gene: .
CDR3aa: CATSRDLAGWNEQYF
CDR3nt: TGTGCCACCAGCAGAGATCTCGCGGGTTGGAACGAGCAGTACTTC

v_gene: TRBV7-9
abundance: many
j_gene: TRBJ1-1
d_gene: .
CDR3aa: CASSLIPNTEAFF
CDR3nt: TGTGCCAGCAGCTTAATACCGAACACTGAAGCTTTCTTT

v_gene: TRBV20-1
abundance: many
j_gene: TRBJ1-1
d_gene: TRBD1
CDR3aa: CSAREGTVPTEAFF
CDR3nt: TGCAGTGCTAGAGAGGGGACAGTTCCCACTGAAGCTTTCTTT

v_gene: TRBV7-9
abundance: many
j_gene: TRBJ2-7
d_gene: .
CDR3aa: CASSFYYEQYF
CDR3nt: TGTGCCAGCAGCTTTTATTACGAGCAGTACTTC

v_gene: TRBV29-1
abundance: many
j_gene: TRBJ2-7
d_gene: TRBD1
CDR3aa: CSAGTGGPYEQYF
CDR3nt: TGCAGCGCCGGGACAGGGGGTCCCTACGAGCAGTACTTC

v_gene: TRBV5-6
abundance: many
j_gene: TRBJ2-1
d_gene: .
CDR3aa: CASGATWQEDEQFF
CDR3nt: TGTGCCAGCGGGGCCACATGGCAGGAGGATGAGCAGTTCTTC

v_gene: TRBV6-1
abundance: many
j_gene: TRBJ2-2
d_gene: .
CDR3aa: CASSDRGTRGGELFF
CDR3nt: TGTGCCAGCAGTGACCGAGGGACCCGTGGCGGGGAGCTGTTTTTT

v_gene: TRBV5-1
abundance: many
j_gene: TRBJ2-3
d_gene: TRBD2
CDR3aa: CASSLGAGGLPPTDTQYF
CDR3nt: TGCGCCAGCAGCTTGGGTGCGGGAGGATTACCCCCCACAGATACGCAGTATTTT

v_gene: TRBV27
abundance: many
j_gene: TRBJ2-6
d_gene: TRBD2
CDR3aa: CASSRGGMSGANVLTF
CDR3nt: TGTGCCAGCAGTCGGGGGGGGATGTCCGGGGCCAACGTCCTGACTTTC

v_gene: TRBV20-1
abundance: many
j_gene: TRBJ2-5
d_gene: .
CDR3aa: CSAGGSGGYLGTQYF
CDR3nt: TGCAGTGCGGGAGGATCCGGAGGTTATTTGGGGACCCAGTACTTC

v_gene: TRBV6-5
abundance: many
j_gene: TRBJ1-2
d_gene: .
CDR3aa: CASRGDRTYGYTF
CDR3nt: TGTGCCAGCAGGGGAGACAGGACCTATGGCTACACCTTC

v_gene: TRBV28
abundance: many
j_gene: TRBJ2-7
d_gene: .
CDR3aa: CASARTATYEQYF
CDR3nt: TGTGCCAGTGCAAGGACTGCAACCTACGAGCAGTACTTC

v_gene: TRBV5-6
abundance: many
j_gene: TRBJ1-5
d_gene: .
CDR3aa: CASSAGQGYSNQPQHF
CDR3nt: TGTGCCAGCAGCGCAGGGCAGGGATACAGCAATCAGCCCCAGCATTTT

v_gene: TRBV20-1
abundance: few
j_gene: TRBJ1-1
d_gene: .
CDR3aa: CSARDWGRGNTEAFF
CDR3nt: TGCAGTGCTAGAGATTGGGGTAGGGGGAACACTGAAGCTTTCTTT